This record covers a single T cell receptor beta chain. The antigen remains unidentified. Profiling relied on immunoSEQ multiplex PCR, and the TCRdb table lists in-frame clones only, not all of them. The sample shows around 30,000 clones, 82% of them seen only once. The germline V gene encodes CDR1 MNHEY and CDR2 SVGAGI. Trimming cost V 8 bases and J 5 bases, with 9 bases left between them. The CDR3 is 11 residues long. This specimen belongs to a study of Tregs in tolerant kidney transplant recipients. This TCR was recovered from a human donor in good health. This chain uses TRBV6-5 with TRBJ1-2, with D unclear. Sequencing input: Tregs from blood cultured with allogeneic cells. The DNA of the CDR3 is TGTGCCAGCGGCCGCCATTATGGCTACACCTTC. This translates into CASGRHYGYTF.